The clone carrying this TCR beta chain was detected many times. Its antigen is still unknown. The V end lost 1 base, the J end lost 2 bases, and 8 bases lay between the germline ends. The CDR3 totals 14 residues. The V gene's germline CDR1 is SGHDN and CDR2 FVKESK. The sample originates from a study of response to subunit inactivated influenza vaccine. Via MiXCR, TCRdb re-called the RT-PCR reads, giving one row per CDR3 protein. The sample has under 850,000 distinct CDR3 sequences; approximately 18% are singletons. Study findings and constraints: It was suggested by the authors that few new T cells are recruited by each seasonal influenza vaccination.

The V gene is TRBV14, the J gene TRBJ1-2; possible D gene TRBD1, 5 bases. Sequenced material: PBMCs from blood, taken roughly 5 days after vaccination. The TCR was taken from a man aged 50 or older who received an inactivated influenza vaccine. The CDR3 is CASSQGAGNYGYTF. The CDR3 coding sequence is TGTGCCAGCAGCCAAGGGGCAGGGAACTATGGCTACACCTTC.